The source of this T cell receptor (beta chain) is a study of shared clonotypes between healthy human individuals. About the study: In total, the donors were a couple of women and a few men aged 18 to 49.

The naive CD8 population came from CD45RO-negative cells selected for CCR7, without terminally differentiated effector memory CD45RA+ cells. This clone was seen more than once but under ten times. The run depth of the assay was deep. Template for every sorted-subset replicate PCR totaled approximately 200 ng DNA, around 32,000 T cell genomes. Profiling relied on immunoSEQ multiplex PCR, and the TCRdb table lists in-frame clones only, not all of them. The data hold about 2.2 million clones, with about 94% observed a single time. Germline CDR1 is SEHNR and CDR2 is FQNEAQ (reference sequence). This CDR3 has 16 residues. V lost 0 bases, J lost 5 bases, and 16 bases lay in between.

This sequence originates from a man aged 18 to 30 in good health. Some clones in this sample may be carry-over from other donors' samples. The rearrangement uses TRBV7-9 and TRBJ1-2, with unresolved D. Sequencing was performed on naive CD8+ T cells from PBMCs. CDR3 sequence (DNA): TGTGCCAGCAGCTTAGCGTTTGATCCGGGAATGTATGGCTACACCTTC. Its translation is CASSLAFDPGMYGYTF.